One sample yielded the 21 T cell receptor beta chains listed below, sequenced in a study of glioma-infiltrating T cells after dendritic cell vaccination. Data came from immunoSEQ multiplex PCR; TCRdb stores just in-frame clones and leaves some out. The data hold 95,000 to 110,000 clones, with roughly 79% observed a single time. This sample comprised blood, obtained before dendritic cell vaccination. All receptors come from a human donor with glioblastoma.

The chain recombines TRBV10-1 with TRBJ1-1; 7 bases match TRBD1. This CDR3 has 14 residues. CDR1 is WNHNN, CDR2 SYGVQD, per germline (reference sequence). V dropped 4 bases and J dropped 0; count of bases not matched to a gene: 2. CDR3 in amino acids: CASSATGLNTEAFF. In DNA form, the CDR3 reads TGCGCCAGCAGTGCGACAGGGCTGAACACTGAAGCTTTCTTT.

The CDR3 loop is CASSERRLAGAYEQYF. CDR3 in DNA: TGTGCCAGCAGTGAACGGCGACTAGCGGGGGCTTACGAGCAGTACTTC. The V gene is TRBV2, the J gene TRBJ2-7; 12 bases agree with TRBD2. CDR1 SNHLY and CDR2 FYNNEI come from the germline V gene. This CDR3 contains 16 residues. Unmatched junction bases numbered 6, after V lost 2 bases and J lost 4 bases.

This chain connects TRBV5-4 to TRBJ2-3; 9 bases align to TRBD2. Germline CDR1 and CDR2: SGHNT and YYREEE (reference sequence). This CDR3 is 16 amino acids long. After removal of 2 bases from V and 7 bases from J, the junction contained 11 bases not matched to a gene. The CDR3 nucleotides read TGTGCCAGCAGCTTATCGGGCGGGGGGGCCGTGAATACGCAGTATTTT. It translates to CASSLSGGGAVNTQYF.

This clone has just one count. The rearrangement joins TRBV7-8 to TRBJ1-1; no definite D call. The CDR3 sequence is 15 residues long. Per germline, CDR1 SGHVS and CDR2 FQNEAQ. With 5 bases removed from V and 4 bases from J, the gap between germline ends came to 17 bases. CDR3 sequence reads: CASSPPGGMGTEAFF. The DNA for the CDR3 is TGTGCCAGCAGCCCGCCGGGTGGTATGGGCACTGAAGCTTTCTTT.

The chain is built from TRBV15 and TRBJ2-1; 7 bases are a match to TRBD2. The V gene end was trimmed by 4 bases and the J gene end by 2 bases; junction bases not matched to a gene: 5. Looked up from germline, CDR1 is LNHNV and CDR2 is YYDKDF (reference sequence). This CDR3 is built from 15 residues. CDR3 loop: CATSTGGGTYNEQFF. The CDR3 nucleotides read TGTGCCACCAGCACTGGGGGGGGGACCTACAATGAGCAGTTCTTC.

This chain uses TRBV11-2 with TRBJ2-3; maybe TRBD1 (5 bases). The CDR3 sequence is 14 residues long. The V and J ends lost 5 bases and 4 bases respectively, with 13 bases between them. CDR1 and CDR2 (germline): SGHAT, FQNNGV. The CDR3 nucleotides are TGTGCCAGCAGCGCCAGACAGTTTTCAGATACGCAGTATTTT. It encodes CASSARQFSDTQYF.

The rearrangement links TRBV30 to TRBJ2-1, with a weak D call TRBD2 (5 bases). The CDR3 is 13 residues long. V was shortened by 2 bases and J by 6 bases, with 11 bases between the two germline ends. The germline V gene encodes CDR1 GTSNPN and CDR2 SVGIG (reference sequence). This CDR3 is CAWSRLATNEQFF. The CDR3 DNA is TGTGCCTGGAGTAGGCTAGCTACCAATGAGCAGTTCTTC.

The chain couples TRBV19 to TRBJ1-1; 9 bases match TRBD1. This CDR3 has 16 residues. Germline V lookup: CDR1 LNHDA, CDR2 SQIVND (reference sequence). J was trimmed by 6 bases and V by 6 bases; bases with no gene match: 14. The CDR3 loop reads CASRIPPGQGTPEAFF. CDR3 nucleotide sequence: TGTGCCAGTAGGATACCTCCGGGACAGGGAACCCCTGAAGCTTTCTTT.

The chain employs TRBV6-6 and TRBJ1-1; D remains unclear. The CDR3 covers 12 residues. Germline lookup yields CDR1 MNHNY and CDR2 SVGAGI (reference sequence). V was shortened by 5 bases and J by 6 bases, with 10 bases between the two germline ends. CDR3 sequence: CASSEELAEAFF. In nucleotides, the CDR3 is TGTGCCAGCAGTGAGGAGTTGGCTGAAGCTTTCTTT.

The genes are TRBV11-2 and TRBJ1-2; weak D call: TRBD1 (5 bases). Trimming left V 6 bases short and J 4 bases short, with 12 bases between. The CDR3 extends over 13 amino acids. Per germline, CDR1 SGHAT and CDR2 FQNNGV. The CDR3: CASSQTGSYGYTF. CDR3 DNA sequence: TGTGCCAGCAGTCAAACAGGTTCCTATGGCTACACCTTC.

The chain combines TRBV25-1 with TRBJ2-2, with TRBD1 matching 8 bases. Unmatched junction bases numbered 6, after V lost 2 bases and J lost 4 bases. CDR3 length: 16 amino acids. Germline V lookup: CDR1 MGHDK, CDR2 SYGVNS. The CDR3 loop reads CASSEHQGAVTGELFF. CDR3 DNA sequence: TGTGCCAGCAGTGAACACCAGGGGGCCGTCACCGGGGAGCTGTTTTTT.

This sequence joins TRBV18 and TRBJ2-6, with D perhaps matching TRBD1 (6 bases). V lost 3 bases, J lost 4 bases, and 16 bases lay in between. The CDR3 has 17 amino acids. Germline CDR1 is KGHSH and CDR2 is LQKENI. For the CDR3, the DNA is TGTGCCAGCTCACCTTTGTTGGGGGCGCAGGGGGCCAACGTCCTGACTTTC. Its translation: CASSPLLGAQGANVLTF.

The gene calls are TRBV7-2 and TRBJ1-2, with a possible D match to TRBD1 (5 bases). The germline CDR1 and CDR2 sequences are SGHTA and FQGNSA. This CDR3 spans 15 amino acids. Trimming cost V 1 base and J 4 bases, with 13 bases left between them. CDR3 sequence reads: CASSLEGAAIYGYTF. The CDR3, as DNA: TGTGCCAGCAGCTTAGAAGGGGCAGCGATCTATGGCTACACCTTC. The full variable domain, with the rest looked up from reference TRBV7-2 and TRBJ1-2, is GAGVSQSPSNKVTEKGKDVELRCDPISGHTALYWYRQSLGQGLEFLIYFQGNSAPDKSGLPSDRFSAERTGGSVSTLTIQRTQQEDSAVYLCASSLEGAAIYGYTFGSGTRLTVV.

The table lists this clone with a count of one. The chain is built from TRBV6-1 and TRBJ2-3; TRBD1 agrees at 9 bases. The CDR3 runs 15 residues. With 5 bases clipped from V and 1 base from J, the junction kept 4 bases outside the gene matches. Germline V gene data show CDR1 as MNHNS and CDR2 as SASEGT. The CDR3 region is CASSNRDRGTDTQYF. DNA for the CDR3: TGTGCCAGCAGTAACCGGGACAGGGGCACAGATACGCAGTATTTT.

This clone was seen just once. The chain combines TRBV6-1 with TRBJ1-5; 7 bases are shared with TRBD1. This CDR3 comprises 15 residues. Germline V gives CDR1 MNHNS, CDR2 SASEGT. Germline trimming cut 7 bases from V and 7 bases from J; bases unmatched to any gene: 13. The CDR3 loop is CASTQGGTEEQPQHF. In DNA, the CDR3 is TGTGCCAGCACCCAAGGGGGGACAGAGGAGCAGCCCCAGCATTTT.

This chain joins TRBV5-4 and TRBJ2-5; maybe TRBD2 (6 bases). CDR3 length equals 15 residues. Germline CDR1 is SGHNT and CDR2 is YYREEE (reference sequence). Deletions cut 1 base from V and 11 bases from J, with 21 bases between. CDR3 residues: CASSLMPRGLGEQYF. The CDR3 nucleotides are TGTGCCAGCAGCTTGATGCCTCGGGGGTTGGGGGAGCAGTACTTC.

The J gene is TRBJ2-7, the V gene TRBV10-2, with TRBD2 as a possible D gene (6 bases). V lost 3 bases and J 2 bases, leaving 20 bases between the germline ends. Germline loops: CDR1 WSHSY, CDR2 SAAADI. The CDR3 has 17 residues. CDR3 nucleotides: TGCGCCAGCAGTGATGGGTTTTTCGGGGGTTCTGCCTACGAGCAGTACTTC. Translation: CASSDGFFGGSAYEQYF.

The V call is TRBV2, the J call TRBJ1-1, with 12 bases matching TRBD1. Germline V gene sequence: CDR1 SNHLY, CDR2 FYNNEI. Trimming took 8 bases from V and 4 from J; bases not matched to a gene: 17. CDR3 size: 18 residues. The DNA of the CDR3 is TGTGCCAGCCCGCAACCCGGGACAGGGGGCAAGTGGAGCACTGAAGCTTTCTTT. Translating gives CASPQPGTGGKWSTEAFF.

The J gene is TRBJ1-6, the V gene TRBV30; D call uncertain. V was pared by 0 bases and J by 13 bases, with 7 bases between. Germline V lookup: CDR1 GTSNPN, CDR2 SVGIG (reference sequence). The CDR3 is made up of 11 amino acids. The CDR3 here is CAWSVESPLHF. The CDR3 DNA reads as TGTGCCTGGAGTGTGGAGAGCCCCCTCCACTTT.

V gene TRBV27 combines with J gene TRBJ1-1; D remains unclear. V lost 5 bases to trimming and J lost 0 bases, with 10 bases between them. The CDR3 contains 14 residues. The germline V gene has CDR1 MNHEY and CDR2 SMNVEV (reference sequence). The DNA for the CDR3 is TGTGCCAGCAGTCTGACAAGGTTGAACACTGAAGCTTTCTTT. Translation: CASSLTRLNTEAFF.

The chain combines TRBV5-4 with TRBJ2-5, with TRBD1 matching 9 bases. Germline trimming cut 4 bases from V and 5 bases from J; bases unmatched to any gene: 6. The CDR3 length is 14 residues. Germline loops: CDR1 SGHNT, CDR2 YYREEE (reference sequence). CDR3 sequence: CASSEDRGDETQYF. The CDR3 DNA sequence: TGTGCCAGCAGCGAGGACAGGGGAGATGAGACCCAGTACTTC.